This TCR beta chain is drawn from a study of Graves' ophthalmopathy and Graves' hyperthyroidism. This clonotype was detected many times. Amplified material comprised TCR beta CDR3 regions derived from RNA transcripts. Investigators did first-round RT-PCR with HTBI primers, then second-round multiplex PCR. Via MiXCR, TCRdb re-called the multiplex PCR reads, giving one row per CDR3 protein. This sample has approximately 640,000 distinct CDR3 sequences, with about two fifths found just once. The source of this sequence is an adult man with Graves' ophthalmopathy. The sample comprised peripheral blood.

The CDR3 reads CATSRDGGQGRRVRSNQPQHF. Written as DNA, the CDR3 is TGTGCCACCAGCAGAGATGGGGGACAGGGCAGGCGGGTTAGGAGCAATCAGCCCCAGCATTTT. The J gene is TRBJ1-5, the V gene TRBV15; 9 bases fit TRBD1. CDR3 length: 21 amino acids. The trim removed 0 bases at V and 1 base at J, leaving 16 bases unmatched. Germline V gene lookup returns CDR1 LNHNV and CDR2 YYDKDF (reference sequence).